Listed here are 9 T cell receptor beta chains from one sample, sequenced in a study of T cells after yellow fever vaccination. One entry per CDR3 protein, called by TCRdb with MiXCR from the 5' RACE reads. The table shows more than 300,000 distinct CDR3 sequences, with over 3.5% occurring only once. Material: PBMCs, obtained 15 days after the yellow fever booster vaccination. Source of these receptors: a man aged 18-30 years who received the YFV17D yellow fever vaccine.

This clonotype has ten or more counts. This rearrangement joins TRBV20-1 to TRBJ2-3; D gene uncertain. CDR3 size: 14 residues. Trimming took 3 bases from V and 1 from J, leaving 11 bases between them. The germline V gene has CDR1 DFQATT and CDR2 SNEGSKA (reference sequence). The CDR3, as DNA: TGCAGTGCTAGCTGGGGTCGGGGCACAGATACGCAGTATTTT. Its translation is CSASWGRGTDTQYF.

The gene calls are TRBV4-1 and TRBJ2-3; 10 positions match TRBD2. The CDR3 is 18 amino acids. Unmatched junction bases numbered 12, after V lost 1 base and J lost 5 bases. The germline CDR1 and CDR2 sequences are MGHRA and YSYEKL. CDR3 bases: TGCGCCAGCAGCCAAGGCCCGGGAGCGGGGGGGCCCGGAGATACGCAGTATTTT. Translated: CASSQGPGAGGPGDTQYF.

This clonotype has a count of ten or more. The V call is TRBV5-1, the J call TRBJ1-3, with a possible D match to TRBD1 (6 bases). The CDR3 is 14 residues long. The V gene's germline CDR1 is SGHRS and CDR2 YFSETQ. Trimming took off 3 bases at V and 1 base at J, with 8 bases between the two ends. CDR3 coding DNA: TGCGCCAGCAGCTGGGGGACATCTGGAAACACCATATATTTT. The encoded protein is CASSWGTSGNTIYF.

This clonotype has only a few counts. The rearrangement links TRBV4-2 to TRBJ1-4, with 7 bases aligning to TRBD1. CDR3 length: 13 amino acids. Trimming took 5 bases from V and 8 from J; bases not matched to a gene: 5. Germline V CDR1 and CDR2: LGHNA, YNFKEQ. CDR3: CASSINRGEKLFF. The CDR3 region has the DNA TGTGCCAGCAGCATCAACAGGGGCGAAAAACTGTTTTTT.

The chain has TRBV25-1 and TRBJ1-5; D unresolved. This CDR3 spans 14 amino acids. Trimming took 3 bases from V and 6 from J, leaving 12 bases between them. Per the germline V gene, CDR1 is MGHDK and CDR2 is SYGVNS. CDR3 amino acids: CASSEDLRRQPQHF. For the CDR3, the DNA is TGTGCCAGCAGTGAGGACCTACGGCGTCAGCCCCAGCATTTT.

The chain uses TRBV5-1 and TRBJ2-3; 11 bases line up with TRBD2. The junction had 16 bases not matched to a gene; V was cut back by 6 bases and J by 7 bases. Germline V gene sequence: CDR1 SGHRS, CDR2 YFSETQ. The CDR3 is 17 amino acids. The DNA for the CDR3 is TGCGCCAGCACCTCCGAGGATCTTAGCGGGGGGGCTAATACGCAGTATTTT. The encoded protein is CASTSEDLSGGANTQYF.

The rearrangement joins TRBV25-1 to TRBJ2-5; possible D gene TRBD2, 5 bases. The germline gives CDR1 MGHDK, CDR2 SYGVNS. Trimming pared 6 bases from V and 1 base from J, leaving 12 bases between. There are 14 residues in the CDR3. CDR3 sequence (DNA): TGTGCCAGCAGGGGGTGGGAGCGCCAAGAGACCCAGTACTTC. It yields the protein CASRGWERQETQYF. Looking up the rest from reference TRBV25-1 and TRBJ2-5 gives the full variable domain: EADIYQTPRYLVIGTGKKITLECSQTMGHDKMYWYQQDPGMELHLIHYSYGVNSTEKGDLSSESTVSRIRTEHFPLTLESARPSHTSQYLCASRGWERQETQYFGPGTRLLVL.

This clonotype was seen many times. V is TRBV6-1 and J is TRBJ2-3; tentative D call: TRBD1 (5 bases). Germline V gives CDR1 MNHNS, CDR2 SASEGT. This CDR3 contains 15 residues. V lost 2 bases, J lost 1 base, and 10 bases lay in between. The CDR3 sequence: CASSERAGRTDTQYF. As DNA, the CDR3 is TGTGCCAGCAGTGAAAGGGCAGGGCGCACAGATACGCAGTATTTT.

There are many counts of this clonotype. J is TRBJ1-2 and V is TRBV5-4; perhaps TRBD1 as D (6 bases). The germline V gene has CDR1 SGHNT and CDR2 YYREEE (reference sequence). This CDR3 has 11 amino acids. Trimming pared 4 bases from V and 10 bases from J, leaving 11 bases between. The CDR3 bases are TGTGCCAGCAGCGCCACAGGGTACTACACCTTC. Protein product: CASSATGYYTF.